A selection of T cell receptor beta chains follows, all from one sample in a study of cytomegalovirus exposure and HLA in healthy donors. Data came from immunoSEQ multiplex PCR; TCRdb stores just in-frame clones and leaves some out. Here the sample spans some 90,000 clones, 65% to 85% being singletons. Sample: PBMCs. These receptors originate from a man between 50 and 59 years old in good health and CMV-seronegative. The CDR3 runs from the conserved cysteine through the conserved F or W. The D gene is left open where the match is weak. Some rows have no size entry. The others give once, few or many, or a class for an expanded clone.

D	J	size	V	length	CDR3	DNA
TRBD1	TRBJ1-2	-	TRBV28	15	CASSLTRDRGNGYTF	TGTGCCAGCAGTTTGACCCGGGACAGGGGAAATGGCTACACCTTC
TRBD2	TRBJ2-1	few	TRBV13	15	CASSLGRGRANEQFF	TGTGCCAGCAGCTTAGGTCGCGGGAGGGCCAATGAGCAGTTCTTC
TRBD1	TRBJ2-3	-	TRBV6-5	15	CASSYLGQGVDTQYF	TGTGCCAGCAGTTACCTCGGACAGGGGGTCGATACGCAGTATTTT
-	TRBJ2-7	-	TRBV4-1	18	CASSQDLAQGYVSYEQYF	TGCGCCAGCAGCCAAGATCTTGCTCAGGGGTACGTAAGCTACGAGCAGTACTTC
TRBD1	TRBJ2-7	-	TRBV5-1	20	CASSFLAGQDQTGTYWEQYF	TGCGCCAGCAGCTTTTTAGCCGGACAGGACCAAACGGGGACCTACTGGGAGCAGTACTTC
TRBD1	TRBJ2-3	-	TRBV7-9	15	CASSDRDSLADTQYF	TGTGCCAGCAGTGACCGGGACAGTTTAGCAGATACGCAGTATTTT
TRBD1	TRBJ2-3	-	TRBV5-1	15	CASSLDVTGGFKQYF	TGCGCCAGCAGCTTGGATGTGACAGGGGGATTTAAGCAGTATTTT
-	TRBJ2-4	-	TRBV14	15	CASSQGAQLSNIQYF	TGTGCCAGCAGCCAAGGCGCCCAACTTTCAAACATTCAGTACTTC
-	TRBJ2-1	-	TRBV4-1	11	CASSQVSEQFF	TGCGCCAGCAGCCAAGTTTCGGAGCAGTTCTTC
-	TRBJ1-1	-	TRBV30	14	CAWSVRQVNTEAFF	TGTGCCTGGAGTGTACGACAGGTGAACACTGAAGCTTTCTTT
-	TRBJ2-7	-	TRBV2	12	CASSGQSIEQYF	TGTGCCAGCAGTGGACAGTCAATAGAGCAGTACTTC
TRBD1	TRBJ2-7	-	TRBV6-5	14	CASSYDRVSYEQYF	TGTGCCAGCAGTTACGACAGGGTTTCCTACGAGCAGTACTTC
-	TRBJ1-6	-	TRBV14	13	CASSQTPQSPLHF	TGTGCCAGCAGCCAAACTCCCCAATCACCCCTCCACTTT
TRBD2	TRBJ2-7	-	TRBV13	15	CASSFTLAGDYEQYF	TGTGCCAGCAGCTTCACACTAGCGGGGGACTACGAGCAGTACTTC
-	TRBJ2-3	few	TRBV7-9	12	CASSLDGVAQYF	TGTGCCAGCAGCTTAGACGGGGTCGCGCAGTATTTT
-	TRBJ2-5	-	TRBV6-1	15	CASSEAALAGETQYF	TGTGCCAGCAGTGAAGCGGCTTTGGCAGGCGAGACCCAGTACTTC
-	TRBJ1-2	-	TRBV29-1	12	CSAPASGGGYTF	TGCAGCGCCCCGGCTTCAGGAGGGGGCTACACCTTC
TRBD2	TRBJ2-5	-	TRBV4-2	18	CASSQRAMTGEGPETQYF	TGTGCCAGCAGCCAAAGGGCCATGACGGGGGAGGGCCCCGAGACCCAGTACTTC
-	TRBJ1-4	-	TRBV2	15	CASSDSGTRNEKLFF	TGTGCCAGCAGTGACTCCGGGACACGTAATGAAAAACTGTTTTTT
-	TRBJ2-3	-	TRBV27	16	CASSFSRSARGDTQYF	TGTGCCAGCAGTTTCAGTAGGTCCGCCCGGGGAGATACGCAGTATTTT
-	TRBJ2-2	-	TRBV14	14	CASSQVIRSGELFF	TGTGCCAGCAGCCAAGTCATACGGTCCGGGGAGCTGTTTTTT
TRBD1	TRBJ2-4	-	TRBV5-1	18	CASSFGQGALGAKNIQYF	TGCGCCAGCAGCTTCGGACAGGGGGCCCTAGGGGCCAAAAACATTCAGTACTTC
-	TRBJ2-3	-	TRBV11-3	17	CASSLGSQGGRSDTQYF	TGTGCCAGCAGCTTAGGAAGTCAGGGTGGCAGGTCAGATACGCAGTATTTT